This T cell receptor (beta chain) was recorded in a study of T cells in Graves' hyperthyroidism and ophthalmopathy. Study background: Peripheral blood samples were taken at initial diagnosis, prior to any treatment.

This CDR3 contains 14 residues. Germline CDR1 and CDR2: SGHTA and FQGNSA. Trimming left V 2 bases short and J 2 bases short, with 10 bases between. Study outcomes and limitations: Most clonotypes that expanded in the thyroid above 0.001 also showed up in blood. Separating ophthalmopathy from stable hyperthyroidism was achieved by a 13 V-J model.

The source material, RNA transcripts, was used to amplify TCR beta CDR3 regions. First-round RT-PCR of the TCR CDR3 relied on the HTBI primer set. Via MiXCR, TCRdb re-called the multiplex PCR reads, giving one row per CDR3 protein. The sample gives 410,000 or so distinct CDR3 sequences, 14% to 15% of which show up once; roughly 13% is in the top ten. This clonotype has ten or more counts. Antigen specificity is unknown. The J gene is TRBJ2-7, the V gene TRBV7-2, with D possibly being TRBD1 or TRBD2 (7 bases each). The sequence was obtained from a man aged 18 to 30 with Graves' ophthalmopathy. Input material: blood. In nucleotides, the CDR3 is TGTGCCAGCAGCTTACAGGGGGGGACCTACGAGCAGTACTTC. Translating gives CASSLQGGTYEQYF.